This TCR beta chain is drawn from a study of T-cell reconstitution after alpha-beta-depleted transplantation in children. This CDR3 is 16 amino acids long. From germline, CDR1 is SGHKS and CDR2 YYEKEE (reference sequence). Losses at the gene ends were 2 bases for V and 2 bases for J; bases not matched to a gene: 6. Preparation of the TCRbeta library involved a method that used unique molecular identifiers. Using its own MiXCR run on the PCR reads, TCRdb lists one record per CDR3 protein. The sample contains 250,000 to 300,000 distinct CDR3 sequences, more than 9% of which appear only once. V gene TRBV5-5 combines with J gene TRBJ2-2; TRBD2 matches at 7 bases. The clonotype was recovered from a human donor who donated a stem cell graft to a child with SCID. The sample consisted of PBMCs from the stem cell graft donor, taken from the stem cell graft. The CDR3 reads CASSFIPGGNTGELFF. The CDR3 bases are TGTGCCAGCAGCTTTATCCCGGGGGGAAACACCGGGGAGCTGTTTTTT. Full variable domain (missing parts from reference TRBV5-5 and TRBJ2-2): DAGVTQSPTHLIKTRGQQVTLRCSPISGHKSVSWYQQVLGQGPQFIFQYYEKEERGRGNFPDRFSARQFPNYSSELNVNALLLGDSALYLCASSFIPGGNTGELFFGEGSRLTVL.